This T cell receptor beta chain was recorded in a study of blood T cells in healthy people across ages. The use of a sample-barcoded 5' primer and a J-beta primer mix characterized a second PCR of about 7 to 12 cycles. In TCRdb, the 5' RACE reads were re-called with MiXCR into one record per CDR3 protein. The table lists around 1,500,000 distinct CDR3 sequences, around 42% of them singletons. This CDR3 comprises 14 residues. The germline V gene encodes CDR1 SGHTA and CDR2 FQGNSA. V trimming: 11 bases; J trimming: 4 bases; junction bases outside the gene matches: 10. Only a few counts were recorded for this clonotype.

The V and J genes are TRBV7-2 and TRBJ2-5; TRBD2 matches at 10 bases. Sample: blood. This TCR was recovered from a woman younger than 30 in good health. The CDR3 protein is CASPKRGGAETQYF. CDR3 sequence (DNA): TGTGCCTCCCCGAAGCGGGGGGGCGCAGAGACCCAGTACTTC.